This T cell receptor (beta chain) was found in a study of technical replicates of blood from a handful of donors. There are 16 residues in the CDR3. V lost 1 base and J lost 2, with 15 bases in between. Germline CDR1 and CDR2: SGHRS and YFSETQ. Some clones are missing from TCRdb's copy, which holds only in-frame ones; the method was immunoSEQ multiplex PCR. The data hold tens of thousands of clones, with about 94% observed a single time. The V gene is TRBV5-1, the J gene TRBJ2-5, with D possibly being TRBD1 (6 bases). This clonotype was obtained from a human donor in good health. Specimen: T cells isolated from PBMCs. The CDR3: CASSLTPTTGQETQYF. The CDR3 DNA is TGCGCCAGCAGCTTGACCCCCACGACAGGACAAGAGACCCAGTACTTC.